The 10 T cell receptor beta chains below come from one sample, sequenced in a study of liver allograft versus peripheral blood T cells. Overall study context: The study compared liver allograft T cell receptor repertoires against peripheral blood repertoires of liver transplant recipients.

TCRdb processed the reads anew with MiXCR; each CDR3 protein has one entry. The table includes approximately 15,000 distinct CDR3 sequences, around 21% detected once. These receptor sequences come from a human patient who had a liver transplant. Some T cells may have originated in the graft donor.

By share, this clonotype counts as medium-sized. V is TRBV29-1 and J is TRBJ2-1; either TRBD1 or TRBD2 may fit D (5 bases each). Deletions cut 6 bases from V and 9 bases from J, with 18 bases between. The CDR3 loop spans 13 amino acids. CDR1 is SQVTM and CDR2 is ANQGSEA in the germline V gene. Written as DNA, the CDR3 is TGCAGCGTCGGGACCGCCCTCGACGGTGAGCAGTTCTTC. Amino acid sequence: CSVGTALDGEQFF.

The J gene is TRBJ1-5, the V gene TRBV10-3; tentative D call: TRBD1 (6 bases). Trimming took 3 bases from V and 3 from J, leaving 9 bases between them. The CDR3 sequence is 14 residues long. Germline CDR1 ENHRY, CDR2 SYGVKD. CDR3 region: CAISEGQLNQPQHF. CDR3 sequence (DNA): TGTGCCATCAGTGAAGGACAGCTCAATCAGCCCCAGCATTTT.

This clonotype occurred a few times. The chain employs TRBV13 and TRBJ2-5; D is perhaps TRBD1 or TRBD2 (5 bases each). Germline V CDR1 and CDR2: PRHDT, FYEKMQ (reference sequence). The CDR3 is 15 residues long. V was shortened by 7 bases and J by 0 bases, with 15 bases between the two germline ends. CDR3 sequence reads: CASTRGAVNQETQYF. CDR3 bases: TGTGCCAGCACCCGAGGGGCCGTTAACCAAGAGACCCAGTACTTC.

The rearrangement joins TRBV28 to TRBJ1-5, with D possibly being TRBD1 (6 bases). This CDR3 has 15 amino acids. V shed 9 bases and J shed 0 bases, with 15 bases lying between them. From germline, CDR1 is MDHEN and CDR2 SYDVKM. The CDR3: CASLTGISSNQPQHF. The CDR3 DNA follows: TGTGCCAGTTTAACAGGGATTTCTAGCAATCAGCCCCAGCATTTT.

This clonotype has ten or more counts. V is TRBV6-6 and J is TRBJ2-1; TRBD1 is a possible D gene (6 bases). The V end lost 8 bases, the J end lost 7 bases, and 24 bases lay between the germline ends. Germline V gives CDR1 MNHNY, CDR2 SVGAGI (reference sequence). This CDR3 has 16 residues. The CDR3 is CASGDEQGEVWNEQFF. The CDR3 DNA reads TGTGCCAGCGGGGACGAACAGGGTGAGGTGTGGAATGAGCAGTTCTTC.

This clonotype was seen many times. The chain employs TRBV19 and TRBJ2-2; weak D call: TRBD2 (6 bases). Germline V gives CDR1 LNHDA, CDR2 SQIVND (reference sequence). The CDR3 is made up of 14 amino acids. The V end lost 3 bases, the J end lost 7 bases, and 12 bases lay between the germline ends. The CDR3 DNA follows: TGTGCCAGTAGTATTTTTAGGGGAGGCGGGGAGCTGTTTTTT. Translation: CASSIFRGGGELFF.

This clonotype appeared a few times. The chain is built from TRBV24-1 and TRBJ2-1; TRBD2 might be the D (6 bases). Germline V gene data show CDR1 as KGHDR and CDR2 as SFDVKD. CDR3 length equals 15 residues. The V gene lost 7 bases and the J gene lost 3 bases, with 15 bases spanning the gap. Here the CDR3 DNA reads TGTGCCACCAGCCCCCCTGGCGGGGACTACAATGAGCAGTTCTTC. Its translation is CATSPPGGDYNEQFF.

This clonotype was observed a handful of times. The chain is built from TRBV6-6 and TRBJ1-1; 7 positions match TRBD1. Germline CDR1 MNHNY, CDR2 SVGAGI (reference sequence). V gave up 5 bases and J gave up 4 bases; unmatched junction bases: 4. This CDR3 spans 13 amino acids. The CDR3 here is CASSRQGTTEAFF. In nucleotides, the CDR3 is TGTGCCAGCAGTAGACAGGGTACCACTGAAGCTTTCTTT.

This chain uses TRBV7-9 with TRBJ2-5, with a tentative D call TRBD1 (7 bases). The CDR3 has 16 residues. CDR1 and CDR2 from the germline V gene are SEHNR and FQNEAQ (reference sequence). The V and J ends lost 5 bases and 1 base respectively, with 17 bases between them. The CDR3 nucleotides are TGTGCCAGCAGCCCCCAAGGGGGGACAGTCCAAGAGACCCAGTACTTC. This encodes CASSPQGGTVQETQYF.

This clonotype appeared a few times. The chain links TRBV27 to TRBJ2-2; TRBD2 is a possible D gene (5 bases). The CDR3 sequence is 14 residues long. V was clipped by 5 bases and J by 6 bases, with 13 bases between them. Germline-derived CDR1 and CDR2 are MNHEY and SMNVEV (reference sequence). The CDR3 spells CASSPQPRAGELFF. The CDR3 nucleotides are TGTGCCAGCAGTCCCCAACCGAGGGCCGGGGAGCTGTTTTTT.